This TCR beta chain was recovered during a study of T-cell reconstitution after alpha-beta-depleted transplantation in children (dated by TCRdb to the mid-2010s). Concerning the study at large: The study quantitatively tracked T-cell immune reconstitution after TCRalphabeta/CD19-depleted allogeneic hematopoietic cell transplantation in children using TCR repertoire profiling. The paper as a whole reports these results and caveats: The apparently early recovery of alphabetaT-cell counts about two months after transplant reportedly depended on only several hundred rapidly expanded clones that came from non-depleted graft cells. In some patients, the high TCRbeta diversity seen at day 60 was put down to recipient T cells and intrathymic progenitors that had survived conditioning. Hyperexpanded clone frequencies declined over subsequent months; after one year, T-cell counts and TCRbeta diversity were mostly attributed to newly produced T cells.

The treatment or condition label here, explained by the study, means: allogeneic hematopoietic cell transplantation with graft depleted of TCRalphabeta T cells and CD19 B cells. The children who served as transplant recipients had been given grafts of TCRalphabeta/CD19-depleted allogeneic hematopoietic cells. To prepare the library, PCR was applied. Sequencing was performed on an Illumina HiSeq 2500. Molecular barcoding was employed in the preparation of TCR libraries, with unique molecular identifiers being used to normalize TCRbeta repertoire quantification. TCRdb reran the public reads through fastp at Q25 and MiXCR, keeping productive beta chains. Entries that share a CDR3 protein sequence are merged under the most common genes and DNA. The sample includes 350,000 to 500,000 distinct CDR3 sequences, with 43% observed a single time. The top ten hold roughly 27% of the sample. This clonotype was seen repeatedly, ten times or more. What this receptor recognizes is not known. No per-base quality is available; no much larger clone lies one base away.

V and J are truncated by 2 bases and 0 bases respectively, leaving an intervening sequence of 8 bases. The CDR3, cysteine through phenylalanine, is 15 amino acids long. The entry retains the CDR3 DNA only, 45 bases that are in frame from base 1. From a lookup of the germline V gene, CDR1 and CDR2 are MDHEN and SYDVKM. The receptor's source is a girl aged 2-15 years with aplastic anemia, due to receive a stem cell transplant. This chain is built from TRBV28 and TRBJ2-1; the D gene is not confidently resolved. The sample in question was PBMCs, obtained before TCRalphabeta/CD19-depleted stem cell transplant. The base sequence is TGTGCCAGCAGTTTAAAGGGTTTCTCCTACAATGAGCAGTTCTTC. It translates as CASSLKGFSYNEQFF.